This TCR beta chain emerged from a study of shared T cell receptors in the human thymus. Repertoires were generated with immunoSEQ multiplex PCR, while TCRdb's copy carries only in-frame clones and drops some. The sample holds 600,000 or so clones; approximately 87% are singletons and the top ten take 0.0094%. The length of the CDR3 is 17 residues. Trimming took 4 bases from V and 3 from J; bases not matched to a gene: 15. CDR1 is MGHDK and CDR2 is SYGVNS in the germline V gene. Separately, the same data were catalogued under a study of human thymus T cells. That report notes: It was healthy Finnish infants having corrective surgery for congenital heart defects who were the donors. The study used thymus tissue resected during corrective heart surgery.

The sequenced sample was thymocytes. V and J are TRBV25-1 and TRBJ2-7, with 7 bases identical to TRBD2. The sequence came from a boy less than two years old with a congenital heart defect. CDR3 nucleotides: TGTGCCAGCAGTGGGAGACGGGACGGCCGCGGGGGCTACGAGCAGTACTTC. It codes for CASSGRRDGRGGYEQYF.